Included here is one T cell receptor (beta chain) sequence, with context. This entry belongs to a study of blood T cell repertoires in COVID-19. About the research overall: The samples span acute and convalescent COVID-19 from the United States, Italy and Spain. Sources were T cells, B-cell-depleted T cells, or PBMCs; the material itself was cDNA or gDNA.

Profiling relied on immunoSEQ multiplex PCR, and the TCRdb table lists in-frame clones only, not all of them. The data show around 160,000 clones, roughly 76% seen once. The ends were cut back, 4 bases at V and 2 bases at J, with 8 bases in the middle. The CDR3 runs 13 residues. Germline CDR1 is SNHLY and CDR2 is FYNNEI. The receptor was isolated from a human donor with acute or convalescent COVID-19. The donor label of this sample is uncertain. The V call is TRBV2, the J call TRBJ1-1, with D perhaps TRBD1 (5 bases). Sequenced: peripheral blood. The CDR3 region has the DNA TGTGCCAGCAGTGCCCAGGGCAACACTGAAGCTTTCTTT. Residues: CASSAQGNTEAFF.